The 12 T cell receptor beta chains given below trace back to one sample, sequenced in a study of T cell responses to AZD1222 COVID-19 vaccine (dated by TCRdb to the early 2020s). The time point label for this specimen denotes: about 28 days (+/-7) after the second vaccine dose. Library preparation used the immunoSEQ multiplex PCR assay. Entries here come from immuneACCESS through TCRdb and include only in-frame sequences with V and J called. Some clones fail to appear in such tables; in the studies checked, an unresolved V gene covers under half of the shortfall, and the cause of the remainder is unknown. The sample has fewer than 110,000 clones on record, about 89% of them singletons. About 6.8% of the sample is held by the ten biggest clonotypes. The sample in question was peripheral blood, obtained 28 days after the second AZD1222 dose. These receptor sequences come from an adult who received the AZD1222 COVID-19 vaccine.

This sequence joins TRBV30 and TRBJ2-5; weak D call: TRBD1 (6 bases). Trimming removed 3 bases from V and 4 bases from J, with 18 bases in between. CDR3 length equals 15 residues. Germline lookup yields CDR1 GTSNPN and CDR2 SVGIG (reference sequence). This chain's CDR3 is CAWRRGTGSLETQYF. The CDR3 region has the DNA TGTGCCTGGAGAAGGGGAACAGGGTCATTAGAGACCCAGTACTTC.

CDR3 region: CASSPVQGAVNQPQHF. CDR3 coding DNA: TGTGCCAGCAGTCCTGTCCAGGGGGCGGTCAATCAGCCCCAGCATTTT. The chain recombines TRBV28 with TRBJ1-5; 8 bases map to TRBD1. The CDR3 has 16 amino acids. V trimming: 5 bases; J trimming: 3 bases; junction bases outside the gene matches: 9. Germline CDR1 reads MDHEN; CDR2 reads SYDVKM. The whole variable domain, filled in from reference TRBV28 and TRBJ1-5, reads DVKVTQSSRYLVKRTGEKVFLECVQDMDHENMFWYRQDPGLGLRLIYFSYDVKMKEKGDIPEGYSVSREKKERFSLILESASTNQTSMYLCASSPVQGAVNQPQHFGDGTRLSIL.

The gene calls are TRBV4-3 and TRBJ2-2; TRBD1 or TRBD2 may be the D gene (5 bases each). CDR3 length: 17 residues. Germline values: CDR1 LGHNA, CDR2 YSLEER. V was clipped by 0 bases and J by 1 base, with 12 bases between them. This CDR3 reads CASSQDPGRENTGELFF. In DNA form, the CDR3 reads TGCGCCAGCAGCCAAGATCCGGGACGGGAGAACACCGGGGAGCTGTTTTTT.

The chain joins TRBV18 to TRBJ1-5; D not certain. The V end was cut by 2 bases, the J end by 4 bases, with 9 bases between. Germline CDR1 KGHSH, CDR2 LQKENI. The CDR3 loop spans 14 amino acids. CDR3 sequence (DNA): TGTGCCAGCTCACCAAGCACGATGAATCAGCCCCAGCATTTT. This gives the protein CASSPSTMNQPQHF.

The chain has TRBV28 and TRBJ1-1; possibly TRBD1 for D (6 bases). The CDR3 sequence is 17 residues long. Germline V gene data show CDR1 as MDHEN and CDR2 as SYDVKM. Trimming removed 7 bases from V and 0 bases from J, with 21 bases in between. The CDR3 loop reads CASTSIQWDNMNTEAFF. As DNA, the CDR3 is TGTGCCAGCACCTCGATACAATGGGACAACATGAACACTGAAGCTTTCTTT.

This chain uses TRBV29-1 with TRBJ2-7, with 9 bases fitting TRBD2. CDR1 SQVTM and CDR2 ANQGSEA come from the germline V gene. This CDR3 is built from 14 residues. J lost 5 bases, V lost 3 bases, and 8 bases had no gene match. The CDR3 region has the DNA TGCAGCGTTGACGGGGCGGGAGGGGCCCACGAGCAGTACTTC. Its translation: CSVDGAGGAHEQYF.

This clone was detected only a few times. The J gene is TRBJ1-3, the V gene TRBV7-2, with D unclear. Germline V gene lookup returns CDR1 SGHTA and CDR2 FQGNSA. Trimming pared 0 bases from V and 0 bases from J, leaving 15 bases between. The CDR3 is 18 amino acids. CDR3 nucleotide sequence: TGTGCCAGCAGCTTAGCTCGGGATTGGTTCATCTCTGGAAACACCATATATTTT. Amino acid sequence: CASSLARDWFISGNTIYF.

The chain uses TRBV5-1 and TRBJ2-1, with 7 positions matching TRBD1. CDR3 length: 13 residues. Germline V gene lookup returns CDR1 SGHRS and CDR2 YFSETQ. The ends lost 5 bases at V and 5 bases at J; junction bases unmatched: 4. In nucleotides, the CDR3 is TGCGCCAGCAGAATAGGGGGCAACAATGAGCAGTTCTTC. It codes for CASRIGGNNEQFF.

The rearrangement joins TRBV10-2 to TRBJ1-4; no clear D gene. Germline lookup yields CDR1 WSHSY and CDR2 SAAADI. This CDR3 has 15 residues. V was pared by 3 bases and J by 0 bases, with 8 bases between. Here the CDR3 DNA reads TGCGCCAGCAGTGATCTTCCGGCAACTAATGAAAAACTGTTTTTT. Protein sequence: CASSDLPATNEKLFF.

V usage is TRBV4-3 and J usage is TRBJ1-2, with D tentatively TRBD1 (6 bases). The V end was cut by 2 bases, the J end by 1 base, with 17 bases between. CDR3 length equals 17 residues. Germline V CDR1 and CDR2: LGHNA, YSLEER. CDR3 DNA: TGCGCCAGCAGCCAAACCGGGTGGTACAGGGATAACTATGGCTACACCTTC. Translating gives CASSQTGWYRDNYGYTF.

V is TRBV7-8 and J is TRBJ1-4, with D unclear. The CDR3 runs to 15 residues. Germline CDR1 and CDR2: SGHVS and FQNEAQ. V was cut by 5 bases and J by 7 bases, with 17 bases left in between. The CDR3 loop is CASSPMPGPGEKLFF. In DNA, the CDR3 is TGTGCCAGCAGCCCCATGCCGGGCCCAGGTGAAAAACTGTTTTTT.

The gene calls are TRBV27 and TRBJ1-4; the D is unclear. Germline V CDR1 and CDR2: MNHEY, SMNVEV (reference sequence). This CDR3 is built from 13 residues. Trimming removed 5 bases from V and 0 bases from J, with 4 bases in between. CDR3 nucleotides: TGTGCCAGCAGTCCGCCAACTAATGAAAAACTGTTTTTT. Its translation is CASSPPTNEKLFF. The variable domain in full, completed from reference TRBV27 and TRBJ1-4, reads EAQVTQNPRYLITVTGKKLTVTCSQNMNHEYMSWYRQDPGLGLRQIYYSMNVEVTDKGDVPEGYKVSRKEKRNFPLILESPSPNQTSLYFCASSPPTNEKLFFGSGTQLSVL.